The rows below give T cell receptor beta chains drawn from one sample of a study of blood T cell repertoires in COVID-19. Clones were sequenced by immunoSEQ multiplex PCR, and TCRdb holds only the in-frame ones, with some missing. The sample contains approximately 250,000 clones, more than 75% of which appear only once. Input material: PBMCs or T cells enriched from blood (not recorded which). These receptors originate from a woman in her sixties in a cohort exposed to, infected with or recovered from COVID-19 (not recorded which). The CDR3 runs from the conserved cysteine through the conserved F or W. Each record gives: clone size, V gene, D gene, J gene, CDR3 protein, CDR3 DNA. A D gene is named only where the DNA matches it firmly. Size tells how often a clone was seen (once, few, many) or the class of an expanded clone, and some rows leave it out.

size: NA
V: TRBV11-2
D: NA
J: TRBJ2-7
CDR3: CASSQDRGREQYF
DNA: TGTGCCAGCAGCCAGGACAGAGGGCGTGAGCAGTACTTC

size: NA
V: TRBV24-1
D: TRBD1
J: TRBJ2-7
CDR3: CATSERGGTGAYEQYF
DNA: TGTGCCACCAGTGAGAGAGGTGGGACAGGGGCCTACGAGCAGTACTTC

size: NA
V: TRBV28
D: NA
J: TRBJ1-1
CDR3: CAHRDSTEAFF
DNA: TGTGCCCATAGGGACTCAACAGAAGCTTTCTTT

size: once
V: TRBV9
D: TRBD2
J: TRBJ2-1
CDR3: CASSVAGRADIEQFF
DNA: TGTGCCAGCAGCGTAGCGGGGAGGGCCGATATTGAGCAGTTCTTC

size: NA
V: TRBV6-4
D: TRBD2
J: TRBJ2-1
CDR3: CASRETSGAYNEQFF
DNA: TGTGCCAGCAGGGAGACTAGCGGAGCATACAATGAGCAGTTCTTC

size: NA
V: TRBV5-4
D: TRBD1
J: TRBJ1-3
CDR3: CASSHRGNFDTGNTIYF
DNA: TGTGCCAGCAGCCACAGGGGGAACTTCGATACTGGAAACACCATATATTTT

size: NA
V: TRBV2
D: NA
J: TRBJ2-1
CDR3: CAVGGALAVYNEQFF
DNA: TGTGCCGTCGGGGGCGCCCTAGCGGTATACAATGAGCAGTTCTTC

size: NA
V: TRBV7-9
D: NA
J: TRBJ2-3
CDR3: CAISQGLGDTQYF
DNA: TGTGCCATCTCACAGGGTTTGGGAGATACGCAGTATTTT

size: once
V: TRBV6-1
D: NA
J: TRBJ1-2
CDR3: CASSEATGHGYTF
DNA: TGTGCCAGCAGTGAAGCCACAGGGCACGGCTACACCTTC

size: NA
V: TRBV11-2
D: TRBD1
J: TRBJ2-7
CDR3: CASSPPTAGGSYEQYF
DNA: TGTGCCAGCAGCCCGCCCACGGCAGGGGGCTCCTACGAGCAGTACTTC

size: NA
V: TRBV19
D: TRBD1
J: TRBJ2-1
CDR3: CASSLGQGPTNEQFF
DNA: TGTGCCAGTAGCCTCGGACAGGGGCCGACCAATGAGCAGTTCTTC

size: NA
V: TRBV2
D: NA
J: TRBJ2-5
CDR3: CASSALTGGETQYF
DNA: TGTGCCAGCAGTGCGTTGACTGGGGGGGAGACCCAGTACTTC

size: once
V: TRBV24-1
D: NA
J: TRBJ2-1
CDR3: CATSDPRSDNEQFF
DNA: TGTGCCACCAGTGACCCCCGTAGTGACAATGAGCAGTTCTTC

size: NA
V: TRBV14
D: NA
J: TRBJ2-1
CDR3: CASSLRAVHNEQFF
DNA: TGTGCCAGCAGCCTGCGAGCGGTCCACAATGAGCAGTTCTTC

size: NA
V: TRBV2
D: TRBD1
J: TRBJ2-3
CDR3: CASSPLDRGQTDTQYF
DNA: TGTGCCAGCAGTCCCCTTGACAGGGGGCAGACAGATACGCAGTATTTT

size: NA
V: TRBV28
D: NA
J: TRBJ1-2
CDR3: CASSRGGGYGYTF
DNA: TGTGCCAGCAGCAGAGGGGGAGGGTATGGCTACACCTTC

size: NA
V: TRBV28
D: TRBD2
J: TRBJ2-1
CDR3: CASSSWTSGPIFYNEQFF
DNA: TGTGCCAGCAGTTCCTGGACTAGCGGACCCATATTTTACAATGAGCAGTTCTTC

size: NA
V: TRBV11-2
D: TRBD2
J: TRBJ2-2
CDR3: CASSDTSGRTNTGELFF
DNA: TGTGCCAGCAGCGATACTAGCGGGAGGACGAACACCGGGGAGCTGTTTTTT

size: NA
V: TRBV27
D: TRBD1
J: TRBJ1-5
CDR3: CASSFSQGASQPQHF
DNA: TGTGCCAGCAGTTTCTCACAGGGGGCCAGTCAGCCCCAGCATTTT

size: NA
V: TRBV28
D: TRBD1
J: TRBJ1-1
CDR3: CASSWDRDRPEAFF
DNA: TGTGCCAGTTCCTGGGACAGGGACCGACCTGAAGCTTTCTTT